A selection of T cell receptor beta chains follows, all from one sample in a study of spatial heterogeneity in lung cancer. Each CDR3 protein is one row after TCRdb ran MiXCR on the 5' RACE reads. The sample records under 15,000 distinct CDR3 sequences, 3.5% to 4% being singletons. The sample consisted of PBMCs, taken at surgery. The receptors come from a male donor with early-stage non-small cell lung cancer. CDR3s include the opening cysteine and the closing phenylalanine or tryptophan. The D gene is left open where the match is weak. A clone size is listed for some rows: how often the clone was seen (once, few, many), or a class if it is expanded.

d_gene: -; v_gene: TRBV6-1; j_gene: TRBJ1-6; abundance: many; CDR3nt: TGTGCCAGCATTAAAGCTGGGGTCCTCCACTTT; CDR3aa: CASIKAGVLHF
d_gene: -; v_gene: TRBV2; j_gene: TRBJ1-6; abundance: many; CDR3nt: TGTGCCAGCGCACGCGAAAATTCACCCCTCCACTTT; CDR3aa: CASARENSPLHF
d_gene: TRBD2; v_gene: TRBV18; j_gene: TRBJ2-4; abundance: many; CDR3nt: TGTGCCAGCTCACCACCGTCTAGCGGGAGGGGTCACATTCAGTACTTC; CDR3aa: CASSPPSSGRGHIQYF
d_gene: TRBD1; v_gene: TRBV7-2; j_gene: TRBJ1-1; abundance: -; CDR3nt: TGTGCCAGCAGCTTAGTGACAGGGTCTAACACTGAAGCTTTCTTT; CDR3aa: CASSLVTGSNTEAFF
d_gene: -; v_gene: TRBV24-1; j_gene: TRBJ2-1; abundance: many; CDR3nt: TGTGCCACCAGTGATTTGCCCTCCACGGCTGAGCAGTTCTTC; CDR3aa: CATSDLPSTAEQFF
d_gene: TRBD1; v_gene: TRBV7-8; j_gene: TRBJ2-5; abundance: -; CDR3nt: TGTGCCAGCAGCTGGGACAGGGCATCCCAAGAGACCCAGTACTTC; CDR3aa: CASSWDRASQETQYF
d_gene: -; v_gene: TRBV7-3; j_gene: TRBJ2-2; abundance: -; CDR3nt: TGTGCCAGCAGCTTAAACGGCAGACGAACCGGGGAGCTGTTTTTT; CDR3aa: CASSLNGRRTGELFF
d_gene: -; v_gene: TRBV29-1; j_gene: TRBJ1-1; abundance: many; CDR3nt: TGCAGCGTTCGACGGCAGAACACTGAAGCTTTCTTT; CDR3aa: CSVRRQNTEAFF
d_gene: -; v_gene: TRBV24-1; j_gene: TRBJ1-4; abundance: many; CDR3nt: TGTGCCACCAGTGACTCGACAGGTGAAGGTGAAAAACTGTTTTTT; CDR3aa: CATSDSTGEGEKLFF
d_gene: TRBD1; v_gene: TRBV20-1; j_gene: TRBJ2-7; abundance: many; CDR3nt: TGCAGTGCTAGAGATTTACGGGCCGGGACAGGGCCCGACGAGCAGTACTTC; CDR3aa: CSARDLRAGTGPDEQYF
d_gene: -; v_gene: TRBV6-2/TRBV6-3; j_gene: TRBJ1-5; abundance: medium-sized; CDR3nt: TGTGCCAGCAGATCCCCCGGCAATCAGCCCCAGCATTTT; CDR3aa: CASRSPGNQPQHF